This T cell receptor beta chain was sequenced in a study of identical twins. Overall study findings and caveats: Among beta out-of-frame sequences, excess sharing between twins appeared weaker. Out-of-frame sharing of TCR alpha in monozygotic twins was underestimated by models. The authors noted that invariant MAIT and iNKT cells could partly confound zero-insertion analyses.

Remarks on this clonotype: The antigen is unknown.

This CDR3 is 14 amino acids long. The V gene end was trimmed by 5 bases and the J gene end by 2 bases; junction bases not matched to a gene: 2. Germline CDR1 reads SGHRS; CDR2 reads YFSETQ. TCRdb re-called the 5' RACE reads with MiXCR, one entry per CDR3 protein. This table holds about 530,000 distinct CDR3 sequences, roughly 15% found once. These data are also associated with another study on yellow fever vaccine responses in identical twins.

This chain connects TRBV5-1 to TRBJ2-1; TRBD2 agrees at 9 bases. Specimen: CD4+ T cells sorted from blood. This sequence was found in a woman younger than 30 in good health. CDR3 nucleotides: TGCGCCAGCAGTGCGGGGGGGCCCTACAATGAGCAGTTCTTC. It yields the protein CASSAGGPYNEQFF.